The 23 T cell receptor beta chains below were found in one sample sequenced in a study of blood T cell repertoires in COVID-19 (dated by TCRdb to about 2020). The library was made by the immunoSEQ multiplex PCR assay. This is the immuneACCESS table as TCRdb keeps it, with only in-frame sequences that have V and J called. A part of the clones is gone; compared with another copy, unresolved V genes explain less than half, and the rest is unexplained. In all, the sample holds 250,000 to 350,000 clones, and 70% to 90% of those were seen once. Around 2% of the sample rests with the top ten. Sequenced sample: PBMCs or T cells enriched from blood (not recorded which). These receptors came from a woman in her sixties in a cohort exposed to, infected with or recovered from COVID-19 (not recorded which).

This clone has a single count. The chain couples TRBV7-6 to TRBJ2-5, with 7 bases lining up with TRBD2. Germline values: CDR1 SGHVS, CDR2 FNYEAQ. J lost 2 bases, V lost 5 bases, and 11 bases had no gene match. The CDR3 runs 16 residues. The CDR3 here is CASSPGAGWGQETQYF. The CDR3 DNA follows: TGTGCCAGCAGCCCAGGAGCGGGGTGGGGGCAAGAGACCCAGTACTTC.

This chain joins TRBV11-2 and TRBJ2-2, with unresolved D. Trimming pared 0 bases from V and 4 bases from J, leaving 9 bases between. The CDR3 sequence is 15 residues long. CDR1 and CDR2 from the germline V gene are SGHAT and FQNNGV. The DNA of the CDR3 is TGTGCCAGCAGCTTAGACAGGTCCAGCACCGGGGAGCTGTTTTTT. As protein: CASSLDRSSTGELFF.

The chain carries TRBV28 and TRBJ1-1; 7 bases fit TRBD1. Germline assignment: CDR1 MDHEN and CDR2 SYDVKM. There are 11 residues in the CDR3. The V gene end was trimmed by 5 bases and the J gene end by 11 bases; junction bases not matched to a gene: 5. CDR3 loop: CASSTRDSAFF. Here the CDR3 DNA reads TGTGCCAGCAGTACCCGGGACAGCGCTTTCTTT.

The chain employs TRBV9 and TRBJ2-1; 9 bases are shared with TRBD2. The CDR3 sequence is 16 residues long. Trimming removed 4 bases from V and 6 bases from J; junction bases left unmatched: 11. Germline V lookup: CDR1 SGDLS, CDR2 YYNGEE. The CDR3 nucleotides read TGTGCCAGCAGCCCAGCAGGGACTAGCTCACGCAATGAGCAGTTCTTC. This gives the protein CASSPAGTSSRNEQFF.

V and J are TRBV28 and TRBJ2-7, with 10 bases aligning to TRBD1. CDR1 is MDHEN, CDR2 SYDVKM, per germline. The CDR3 extends over 15 amino acids. Trimming took 5 bases from V and 6 from J; bases not matched to a gene: 10. CDR3 region: CASSLRDRGTGEQYF. CDR3 sequence (DNA): TGTGCCAGCAGTCTCCGGGACAGGGGTACGGGCGAGCAGTACTTC.

The V and J genes are TRBV7-9 and TRBJ2-1, with 15 bases identical to TRBD2. V lost 1 base, J lost 7 bases, and 8 bases stayed unmatched. Per the germline V gene, CDR1 is SEHNR and CDR2 is FQNEAQ (reference sequence). The CDR3 is 18 amino acids. The CDR3 loop reads CASSLGRTSGRVRNEQFF. Here the CDR3 DNA reads TGTGCCAGCAGCTTAGGAAGGACTAGCGGGAGGGTACGGAATGAGCAGTTCTTC.

To note about this clone: One end of the junction fails to match germline, which may point to a read error. V is TRBV7-7 and J is TRBJ2-2; 10 positions match TRBD2. The CDR3 has 17 residues. Germline CDR1 SSHAT, CDR2 FNYEAQ (reference sequence). The CDR3: CASSRLAGATNTGELFF. The CDR3 nucleotides are TGTGCTAGCAGCCGCCTAGCGGGAGCGACGAACACCGGGGAGCTGTTTTTT.

This CDR3 reads CSGTGLAGVDTQYF. The CDR3 coding sequence is TGCAGCGGGACGGGACTAGCGGGAGTAGATACGCAGTATTTT. V is TRBV29-1 and J is TRBJ2-3; 14 nucleotides align to TRBD2. Per the germline V gene, CDR1 is SQVTM and CDR2 is ANQGSEA. Trimming took 7 bases from V and 5 from J; bases not matched to a gene: 5. CDR3 length: 14 residues.

J is TRBJ1-1 and V is TRBV5-5; D is ambiguous. Trimming pared 2 bases from V and 0 bases from J, leaving 5 bases between. The CDR3 length is 13 residues. Germline loops: CDR1 SGHKS, CDR2 YYEKEE (reference sequence). CDR3 residues: CASSFSMNTEAFF. DNA for the CDR3: TGTGCCAGCAGCTTTTCTATGAACACTGAAGCTTTCTTT.

This chain uses TRBV28 with TRBJ1-6; 12 bases line up with TRBD1. The V gene's germline CDR1 is MDHEN and CDR2 SYDVKM. V lost 6 bases, J lost 2 bases, and 8 bases stayed unmatched. The CDR3 length is 18 residues. The CDR3 protein is CASSLGQGALAYNSPLHF. The CDR3, as DNA: TGTGCCAGCAGCCTGGGACAGGGGGCCTTAGCCTATAATTCACCCCTCCACTTT.

This chain joins TRBV28 and TRBJ1-2; TRBD1 is a possible D gene (5 bases). CDR1 is MDHEN, CDR2 SYDVKM, per germline. V shed 4 bases and J shed 5 bases, with 14 bases lying between them. The CDR3 extends over 14 amino acids. Here the CDR3 reads CASSYLPDSYGYTF. Here the CDR3 DNA reads TGTGCCAGCAGTTACCTCCCTGACAGTTATGGCTACACCTTC.

The rearrangement uses TRBV24-1 and TRBJ2-1, with 8 bases matching TRBD2. Germline-derived CDR1 and CDR2 are KGHDR and SFDVKD. This CDR3 is built from 18 residues. V lost 2 bases, J lost 2 bases, and 10 bases stayed unmatched. DNA of the CDR3: TGTGCCACCAGTGATTCACCGGGACTAGGGGCACCCTACAATGAGCAGTTCTTC. Its protein is CATSDSPGLGAPYNEQFF.

The CDR3 spells CASSSRTGQNNQPQHF. DNA of the CDR3: TGTGCCAGCAGCTCCCGGACAGGGCAAAACAATCAGCCCCAGCATTTT. The J gene is TRBJ1-5, the V gene TRBV7-6, with 8 bases lining up with TRBD1. V lost 4 bases to trimming and J lost 3 bases; unmatched junction nucleotides: 8. The germline V gene has CDR1 SGHVS and CDR2 FNYEAQ. The CDR3 is 16 amino acids.

V gene TRBV9 combines with J gene TRBJ1-6; maybe TRBD1 (6 bases). With 0 bases removed from V and 6 bases from J, the gap between germline ends came to 16 bases. Germline assignment: CDR1 SGDLS and CDR2 YYNGEE. This CDR3 is built from 17 residues. The CDR3 region is CASSVGRQGSLNSPLHF. CDR3 sequence (DNA): TGTGCCAGCAGCGTAGGAAGGCAGGGGTCCCTTAATTCACCCCTCCACTTT.

V usage is TRBV24-1 and J usage is TRBJ2-1; 9 positions match TRBD1. V shed 2 bases, J shed 6 bases, and the junction held 7 bases outside the gene matches. The CDR3 is 16 amino acids. CDR1 and CDR2 from the germline V gene are KGHDR and SFDVKD. The CDR3 DNA follows: TGTGCCACCAGTGATTACAGGGGGCGCGCCGTCAATGAGCAGTTCTTC. Protein product: CATSDYRGRAVNEQFF.

The CDR3 is CASSPEAQYF. CDR3 in DNA: TGTGCCAGCAGTCCTGAGGCCCAGTACTTC. The rearrangement joins TRBV27 to TRBJ2-5; the D is unclear. CDR3 length: 10 amino acids. CDR1 is MNHEY and CDR2 is SMNVEV in the germline V gene (reference sequence). V lost 5 bases to trimming and J lost 9 bases, with 7 bases between them.

The rearrangement uses TRBV25-1 and TRBJ2-7; 7 bases agree with TRBD1. Trimming cost V 2 bases and J 0 bases; bases outside gene matches: 7. Germline V gives CDR1 MGHDK, CDR2 SYGVNS. CDR3 length equals 16 residues. CDR3 coding DNA: TGTGCCAGCAGTGAAGAGGGCCCAGGGGGCTCCTACGAGCAGTACTTC. Translated: CASSEEGPGGSYEQYF.

This rearrangement joins TRBV6-5 to TRBJ2-7, with a possible D match to TRBD1 (6 bases). The CDR3 sequence is 15 residues long. Trimming removed 9 bases from V and 2 bases from J, with 20 bases in between. From germline, CDR1 is MNHEY and CDR2 SVGAGI. The DNA for the CDR3 is TGTGCCAGTATGAACAGGGAGAGTCCTACCTACGAGCAGTACTTC. This translates into CASMNRESPTYEQYF.

The gene calls are TRBV10-3 and TRBJ2-1; 16 bases are a match to TRBD2. Germline CDR1 and CDR2: ENHRY and SYGVKD. The ends lost 4 bases at V and 9 bases at J; junction bases unmatched: 12. The CDR3 contains 18 residues. Here the CDR3 reads CAISVGLAGGVRDSEQFF. The CDR3 region has the DNA TGTGCCATCAGTGTGGGACTAGCGGGAGGGGTACGTGACAGTGAGCAGTTCTTC.

The chain links TRBV4-1 to TRBJ2-7, with a tentative D call TRBD2 (5 bases). Trimming took off 4 bases at V and 2 bases at J, with 9 bases between the two ends. Germline V CDR1 and CDR2: MGHRA, YSYEKL. The CDR3 loop spans 13 amino acids. The CDR3 is CASSPGLAYEQYF. The DNA for the CDR3 is TGCGCCAGCAGCCCCGGACTTGCCTACGAGCAGTACTTC.

The rearrangement links TRBV7-9 to TRBJ1-6; 9 bases are a match to TRBD1. V shed 7 bases and J 8 bases; nucleotides not matched to a gene: 6. The CDR3 covers 14 residues. CDR1 and CDR2 from the germline V gene are SEHNR and FQNEAQ (reference sequence). The CDR3 DNA reads as TGTGCCAGCACCCGGACAGGGGAGTATTCACCCCTCCACTTT. Residues: CASTRTGEYSPLHF. Filled out from reference TRBV7-9 and TRBJ1-6, the complete variable domain reads DTGVSQNPRHKITKRGQNVTFRCDPISEHNRLYWYRQTLGQGPEFLTYFQNEAQLEKSRLLSDRFSAERPKGSFSTLEIQRTEQGDSAMYLCASTRTGEYSPLHFGNGTRLTVT.

This chain joins TRBV18 and TRBJ1-1, with unresolved D. The germline gives CDR1 KGHSH, CDR2 LQKENI. The CDR3 has 15 residues. V was trimmed by 2 bases and J by 0 bases, leaving 10 bases between them. The DNA of the CDR3 is TGTGCCAGCTCACCAGATCAACGGTTGAACACTGAAGCTTTCTTT. It encodes CASSPDQRLNTEAFF.

In DNA form, the CDR3 reads TGTGCCAGCGAGGAAAAGGAGGGATATAATTCACCCCTCCACTTT. Translating it yields CASEEKEGYNSPLHF. The chain is built from TRBV7-9 and TRBJ1-6, with D hard to call. CDR3 size: 15 residues. V was shortened by 8 bases and J by 4 bases, with 15 bases between the two germline ends. Germline values: CDR1 SEHNR, CDR2 FQNEAQ (reference sequence). The full variable domain, in which reference TRBV7-9 and TRBJ1-6 provide the parts outside the CDR3, is DTGVSQNPRHKITKRGQNVTFRCDPISEHNRLYWYRQTLGQGPEFLTYFQNEAQLEKSRLLSDRFSAERPKGSFSTLEIQRTEQGDSAMYLCASEEKEGYNSPLHFGNGTRLTVT.